This is a list of T cell receptor beta chains from one sample in a study of blood T cell repertoires in COVID-19. Here immunoSEQ multiplex PCR was the method, and the copy in TCRdb shows in-frame clones only, minus some. The sample lists 77,000 or so clones; about 87% were seen once. Sequencing input: peripheral blood. These receptors were taken from a man in his fifties or sixties with active COVID-19. CDR3s include the opening cysteine and the closing phenylalanine or tryptophan. Each record gives: V gene, J gene, D gene, clone size, CDR3 protein, CDR3 DNA. D genes are given only for firm matches. Clone size is given for some rows only: seen once, a few or many times, or a class if the clone is expanded.

TRBV19	TRBJ2-1	TRBD2	-	CASSQKREVDNEQFF	TGTGCCAGTAGTCAAAAGCGGGAGGTCGACAATGAGCAGTTCTTC
TRBV28	TRBJ1-4	-	-	CASSTYSSPNEKLFF	TGTGCCAGCAGTACATACAGCTCCCCTAATGAAAAACTGTTTTTT
TRBV12-3/TRBV12-4	TRBJ1-2	TRBD1	-	CASSPRTGAGYTF	TGTGCCAGCAGTCCACGGACAGGTGCAGGCTACACCTTC
TRBV7-2	TRBJ1-6	TRBD1	-	CASSLGTGANSPLHF	TGTGCCAGCAGCCTCGGGACAGGGGCCAACTCACCCCTCCACTTT
TRBV19	TRBJ1-2	-	-	CASRVRDGYTF	TGTGCCAGTAGGGTGAGGGATGGCTACACCTTC
TRBV5-6	TRBJ2-6	TRBD1	-	CASSLLGQGTRSGANVLTF	TGTGCCAGCAGCTTGTTGGGACAGGGGACTCGCTCTGGGGCCAACGTCCTGACTTTC
TRBV7-2	TRBJ2-6	TRBD1	once	CASSLIGGQGKGANVLTF	TGTGCCAGCAGCTTAATTGGTGGACAGGGGAAAGGGGCCAACGTCCTGACTTTC
TRBV19	TRBJ1-2	-	-	CASSVHRARRGSYGYTF	TGTGCCAGTAGTGTGCACCGGGCCCGTCGCGGGTCCTATGGCTACACCTTC
TRBV4-2	TRBJ2-7	TRBD2	-	CASSQGEGRGYEQYF	TGTGCCAGCAGCCAAGGAGAGGGGAGGGGCTACGAGCAGTACTTC
TRBV27	TRBJ2-7	-	-	CASSTTGTGQYEQYF	TGTGCCAGCAGTACAACCGGAACAGGGCAGTACGAGCAGTACTTC
TRBV2	TRBJ2-5	-	-	CASKDSQETQYF	TGTGCCAGCAAGGACAGTCAAGAGACCCAGTACTTC
TRBV4-1	TRBJ2-1	TRBD1	-	CASSQPRDRWSSYNEQFF	TGCGCCAGCAGCCAGCCCCGGGACAGGTGGAGCTCCTACAATGAGCAGTTCTTC
TRBV18	TRBJ1-3	-	-	CASSPGWAAGNTIYF	TGTGCCAGCTCACCTGGATGGGCAGCCGGAAACACCATATATTTT
TRBV2	TRBJ1-4	-	-	CASRLRGVNEKLFF	TGTGCCAGCAGGCTCAGGGGTGTAAATGAAAAACTGTTTTTT
TRBV6-6	TRBJ2-7	-	-	CASSYSSEQYF	TGTGCCAGCAGTTACTCCTCCGAGCAGTACTTC
TRBV7-2	TRBJ1-5	-	-	CASSLVEGGNQPQHF	TGTGCCAGCAGCTTAGTCGAGGGAGGCAATCAGCCCCAGCATTTT
TRBV3-1/TRBV3-2	TRBJ2-7	-	-	CASSLRGASGEQYF	TGTGCCAGCAGCCTCCGCGGGGCCTCCGGCGAGCAGTACTTC
TRBV11-2	TRBJ2-1	-	once	CASSPVGTRNEQFF	TGTGCCAGCAGCCCAGTCGGGACTCGCAATGAGCAGTTCTTC
TRBV27	TRBJ1-1	TRBD1	-	CASSKRQGGTEAFF	TGTGCCAGCAGCAAAAGACAGGGAGGCACTGAAGCTTTCTTT
TRBV9	TRBJ2-2	-	-	CASSVGALVTGELFF	TGTGCCAGCAGCGTAGGGGCATTAGTTACCGGGGAGCTGTTTTTT
TRBV7-2	TRBJ1-6	-	-	CASSPQTVSPLHF	TGTGCCAGCAGCCCACAGACAGTCTCACCCCTCCACTTT
TRBV15	TRBJ1-6	TRBD1	-	CATSVDQGVFAPLHF	TGTGCCACCAGCGTAGACCAGGGGGTGTTTGCACCCCTCCACTTT
TRBV27	TRBJ1-2	-	-	CASSQHSNYGYTF	TGTGCCAGCAGCCAACACAGCAACTATGGCTACACCTTC
TRBV4-3	TRBJ2-2	-	once	CASSQVGLQTGELFF	TGCGCCAGCAGCCAAGTGGGGCTTCAAACCGGGGAGCTGTTTTTT
TRBV19	TRBJ1-4	TRBD1	-	CASSIRGRNEKLFF	TGTGCCAGTAGTATAAGGGGGCGGAATGAAAAACTGTTTTTT
TRBV5-1	TRBJ2-3	TRBD2	-	CASSLAGTSVSTDTQYF	TGCGCCAGCAGCTTGGCCGGGACTAGCGTAAGCACAGATACGCAGTATTTT
TRBV28	TRBJ2-1	TRBD1	-	CASSPRTGTYNEQFF	TGTGCCAGCAGTCCAAGGACAGGGACCTACAATGAGCAGTTCTTC
TRBV6-1	TRBJ1-5	-	few	CASSERGGASNQPQHF	TGTGCCAGCAGTGAACGGGGGGGGGCGAGCAATCAGCCCCAGCATTTT
TRBV4-3	TRBJ2-7	-	-	CASSQDGRAPYEQYF	TGCGCCAGCAGCCAAGATGGGCGGGCCCCCTACGAGCAGTACTTC
TRBV9	TRBJ2-1	TRBD2	-	CASSVATSGGPQFF	TGTGCCAGCAGCGTAGCTACGAGCGGGGGGCCGCAGTTCTTC